A single sample is the source of the 15 T cell receptor beta chains below, sequenced in a study of shared clonotypes between healthy human individuals. Method: immunoSEQ multiplex PCR; TCRdb's copy keeps in-frame clones and lacks some. Among some 1 million clones, more than 65% were seen once, and the ten largest hold around 1.4%. What was sequenced was memory CD4+ T cells sorted from blood. The subset: CD45RA-negative fraction. Receptors originate from a man younger than 35 in good health.

The rearrangement links TRBV5-6 to TRBJ2-7, with D perhaps matching TRBD1 or TRBD2 (6 bases each). There are 16 residues in the CDR3. The V gene's germline CDR1 is SGHDT and CDR2 YYEEEE. V gave up 0 bases and J gave up 6 bases, with 19 bases separating them. This CDR3 is CASSLETKGGEGEQYF. CDR3 nucleotide sequence: TGTGCCAGCAGCTTGGAGACTAAGGGGGGAGAGGGCGAGCAGTACTTC.

The chain couples TRBV4-3 to TRBJ2-2; TRBD1 agrees at 11 bases. There are 17 residues in the CDR3. Germline-derived CDR1 and CDR2 are LGHNA and YSLEER. Germline trimming cut 0 bases from V and 4 bases from J; bases unmatched to any gene: 4. This CDR3 reads CASSQDPGQGGTGELFF. In DNA, the CDR3 is TGCGCCAGCAGCCAAGACCCGGGACAGGGGGGCACCGGGGAGCTGTTTTTT.

The V call is TRBV7-9, the J call TRBJ2-7; the D gene is possibly TRBD2 (6 bases). The CDR3 length is 14 residues. From germline, CDR1 is SEHNR and CDR2 FQNEAQ (reference sequence). V dropped 4 bases and J dropped 4 bases, with 14 bases sitting between them. Written as DNA, the CDR3 is TGTGCCAGCAGCTCTGCAGGGAGGCTTTACGAGCAGTACTTC. Translating it yields CASSSAGRLYEQYF.

The rearrangement joins TRBV18 to TRBJ1-1; a weak D match, TRBD1 (5 bases). Germline V lookup: CDR1 KGHSH, CDR2 LQKENI. There are 12 residues in the CDR3. V lost 6 bases to trimming and J lost 7 bases, with 12 bases between them. CDR3 amino acids: CASSPRGFEAFF. CDR3 in DNA: TGTGCCAGCTCTCCGAGGGGTTTTGAAGCTTTCTTT.

This clone has more than one count but fewer than ten. V usage is TRBV30 and J usage is TRBJ2-4; TRBD1 matches at 7 bases. The J segment lost 4 bases and the V segment lost 0 bases, leaving 0 bases of the junction unmatched. Germline V gives CDR1 GTSNPN, CDR2 SVGIG (reference sequence). The length of the CDR3 is 13 residues. The CDR3 region has the DNA TGTGCCTGGAGTGTACAGGGGAAAAACATTCAGTACTTC. This codes for CAWSVQGKNIQYF.

The chain combines TRBV19 with TRBJ1-2; possible D gene TRBD1, 5 bases. Between the trimmed V and J ends, which lost 0 bases and 8 bases, there was a span of 16 bases. Germline lookup yields CDR1 LNHDA and CDR2 SQIVND (reference sequence). CDR3 length: 15 amino acids. The CDR3 here is CASSIEGRVAEGYTF. The CDR3 DNA sequence: TGTGCCAGTAGTATAGAAGGCAGGGTGGCGGAGGGCTACACCTTC.

In the case of this clone: This may arise from a read error, as a much more abundant clone is one base away. The chain carries TRBV7-8 and TRBJ1-1, with TRBD1 identical over 7 bases. The CDR3 runs 14 residues. Germline CDR1 and CDR2: SGHVS and FQNEAQ. V was clipped by 5 bases and J by 1 base; unmatched bases: 4. This chain's CDR3 is CASSPGTANTEAFF. In DNA form, the CDR3 reads TGTGCCAGCAGCCCCGGGACAGCGAACACTGAAGCTTTCTTT.

This chain joins TRBV7-3 and TRBJ2-5; 9 bases fit TRBD1. The CDR3 is 13 amino acids. The germline gives CDR1 SGHTA, CDR2 FQGTGA. With V trimmed by 6 bases and J by 5 bases, 4 bases remained unmatched. The CDR3 bases are TGTGCCAGCAGTCCAGGACAGGGGGAGACCCAGTACTTC. Encoded protein: CASSPGQGETQYF. Drawing the rest from reference TRBV7-3 and TRBJ2-5, the complete variable domain is GAGVSQTPSNKVTEKGKYVELRCDPISGHTALYWYRQSLGQGPEFLIYFQGTGAADDSGLPNDRFFAVRPEGSVSTLKIQRTERGDSAVYLCASSPGQGETQYFGPGTRLLVL.

This clone has more than one count but fewer than ten. This chain joins TRBV19 and TRBJ1-2; possible D gene TRBD1, 6 bases. The V end was cut by 3 bases, the J end by 4 bases, with 18 bases between. The germline V gene has CDR1 LNHDA and CDR2 SQIVND (reference sequence). The CDR3 is 16 amino acids. The CDR3 here is CASSIGTPEGIYGYTF. DNA for the CDR3: TGTGCCAGTAGTATCGGGACACCCGAGGGCATCTATGGCTACACCTTC.

Regarding this clone: The sample has other DNA sequences that encode this CDR3 too. V usage is TRBV7-6 and J usage is TRBJ1-2, with unresolved D. The germline gives CDR1 SGHVS, CDR2 FNYEAQ. Trimming stripped 5 bases from V and 2 bases from J, with 9 bases between. The CDR3 runs to 13 residues. The CDR3, as DNA: TGTGCCAGCAGCCCCACGGGGAACTATGGCTACACCTTC. It codes for CASSPTGNYGYTF.

Comments on this clone: The same CDR3 can be traced to other DNA sequences in this sample. The chain is built from TRBV5-1 and TRBJ2-2; D call uncertain. Per germline, CDR1 SGHRS and CDR2 YFSETQ. V lost 0 bases and J 0 bases, leaving 6 bases between the germline ends. This CDR3 comprises 15 residues. The CDR3 DNA sequence: TGCGCCAGCAGCTTGGAGCCCGCGAACACCGGGGAGCTGTTTTTT. Its protein product is CASSLEPANTGELFF.

The chain combines TRBV18 with TRBJ2-5; 8 positions agree with TRBD2. V shed 0 bases and J 4 bases; nucleotides not matched to a gene: 7. Germline V gives CDR1 KGHSH, CDR2 LQKENI. The CDR3 totals 16 residues. The CDR3 spells CASSPPGSGSGETQYF. CDR3 DNA sequence: TGTGCCAGCTCACCACCGGGGAGCGGGAGTGGAGAGACCCAGTACTTC. Full variable domain (missing parts from reference TRBV18 and TRBJ2-5): NAGVMQNPRHLVRRRGQEARLRCSPMKGHSHVYWYRQLPEEGLKFMVYLQKENIIDESGMPKERFSAEFPKEGPSILRIQQVVRGDSAAYFCASSPPGSGSGETQYFGPGTRLLVL.

The V gene is TRBV28, the J gene TRBJ2-6, with a possible D match to TRBD2 (5 bases). Trimming cost V 8 bases and J 0 bases, with 11 bases left between them. This CDR3 spans 15 amino acids. Germline assignment: CDR1 MDHEN and CDR2 SYDVKM. CDR3: CASLREGSGANVLTF. The CDR3 DNA reads TGTGCCAGCCTCCGAGAGGGCTCTGGGGCCAACGTCCTGACTTTC.

V is TRBV30 and J is TRBJ1-3; tentatively, D is TRBD1 (6 bases). Trimming stripped 2 bases from V and 0 bases from J, with 8 bases between. This CDR3 spans 14 amino acids. Looked up from germline, CDR1 is GTSNPN and CDR2 is SVGIG (reference sequence). The CDR3 protein is CAWSRGGSGNTIYF. The DNA for the CDR3 is TGTGCCTGGAGTAGAGGGGGCTCTGGAAACACCATATATTTT.

Notes on this clone: At the DNA level, this CDR3 is encoded by other sequences in the same sample as well. The chain has TRBV18 and TRBJ2-7, with D possibly matching TRBD1 (6 bases). CDR1 and CDR2 (germline): KGHSH, LQKENI. CDR3 length: 14 residues. V dropped 3 bases and J dropped 3 bases, with 12 bases sitting between them. This CDR3 reads CASSPYGTNYEQYF. The CDR3 DNA reads as TGTGCCAGCTCACCGTACGGGACAAACTACGAGCAGTACTTC.